Listed here are 2 T cell receptor beta chains from one sample, sequenced in a study of CD8 T cells in ankylosing spondylitis. General study points: Roughly eight highly homologous variants made up a TCR beta motif that seemed to typify ankylosing spondylitis blood.

These TCRs are of unknown antigen specificity. TCRdb re-derived calls from the 5' RACE reads in MiXCR, one entry per CDR3 protein. The sample carries 390,000 or so distinct CDR3 sequences, 20% to 25% recorded once. Material for sequencing was blood, either unsorted or a sorted T cell fraction (not recorded which). The receptors were gathered from a male donor with ankylosing spondylitis.

This CDR3 reads CASSTGHSTGELFF. CDR3 nucleotide sequence: TGTGCCAGCAGCACGGGACACAGCACCGGGGAGCTGTTTTTT. This chain connects TRBV7-6 to TRBJ2-2, with a tentative D call TRBD1 (6 bases). The length of the CDR3 is 14 residues. Deletions cut 5 bases from V and 4 bases from J, with 11 bases between. The germline CDR1 and CDR2 sequences are SGHVS and FNYEAQ.

V gene TRBV6-1 combines with J gene TRBJ1-1, with D tentatively TRBD1 (6 bases). Germline V CDR1 and CDR2: MNHNS, SASEGT. The CDR3 covers 15 residues. V was pared by 8 bases and J by 6 bases, with 22 bases between. The CDR3 DNA reads as TGTGCCAGCTGGGATGATAAGGGGGGTTTGCCTGAAGCTTTCTTT. It translates to CASWDDKGGLPEAFF.